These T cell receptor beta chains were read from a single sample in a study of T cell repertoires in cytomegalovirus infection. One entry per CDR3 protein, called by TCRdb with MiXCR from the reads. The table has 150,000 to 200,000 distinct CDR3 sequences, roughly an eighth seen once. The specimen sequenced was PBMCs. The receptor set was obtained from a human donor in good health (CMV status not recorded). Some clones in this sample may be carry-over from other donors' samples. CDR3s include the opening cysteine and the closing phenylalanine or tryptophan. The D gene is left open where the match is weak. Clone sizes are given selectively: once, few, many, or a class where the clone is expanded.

TGTGCCAGCAGTCCCGGAACCGAGCAGTTCTTC	CASSPGTEQFF	.	.	TRBV27	TRBJ2-1
TGTGCCAGTAGTAAAGGAGGGGACAGGGGAAGAGAAAAACTGTTTTTT	CASSKGGDRGREKLFF	TRBD1	.	TRBV19	TRBJ1-4
TGCAGCGTGCCGGGACAGGGGGCTTGGACGCAGTATTTT	CSVPGQGAWTQYF	TRBD1	many	TRBV29-1	TRBJ2-3
TGTGCCAGTAGTATCGCCAGGGGGGACTACGAGCAGTACTTC	CASSIARGDYEQYF	.	.	TRBV19	TRBJ2-7
TGTGCCAGCAGCACTCCCCCGGAGACCCAGTACTTC	CASSTPPETQYF	.	few	TRBV28	TRBJ2-5
TGCGCCAGCAGCTTGGAGGGGGGTTACTCCTACAATGAGCAGTTCTTC	CASSLEGGYSYNEQFF	.	few	TRBV5-1	TRBJ2-1
TGTGCCAGCAGCCCCCGGGCCACAGATACGCAGTATTTT	CASSPRATDTQYF	.	many	TRBV7-6	TRBJ2-3
TGTGCCAGCAGTCACGGAGGGACTAGCGTCCGTGAGCAGTTCTTC	CASSHGGTSVREQFF	TRBD2	.	TRBV14	TRBJ2-1
TGTGCCACCGGTGAGCCGGGCTGGAGGGGAGAGCAGTTCTTC	CATGEPGWRGEQFF	.	once	TRBV24-1	TRBJ2-1
TGTGCCAGCAGCAGCGACAGGGTGACTGAAGCTTTCTTT	CASSSDRVTEAFF	TRBD1	.	TRBV7-3	TRBJ1-1
TGCAGTGCTAGAGGAGGGAACACTGAAGCTTTCTTT	CSARGGNTEAFF	.	.	TRBV20-1	TRBJ1-1
TGCAGTGCTAGAGGACTCTACCAAGAGACCCAGTACTTC	CSARGLYQETQYF	.	.	TRBV20-1	TRBJ2-5
TGTGCCAGCAGCTTGGAGGGGGCGCAGACTGAAGCTTTCTTT	CASSLEGAQTEAFF	TRBD1	many	TRBV11-2	TRBJ1-1
TGTGCCAGCAGCGTAGCTACGACTAGCGGGATGAACACCGGGGAGCTGTTTTTT	CASSVATTSGMNTGELFF	TRBD2	.	TRBV9	TRBJ2-2
TGCGCCAGCAGCTTTCGACTAGCGGCCTACGAGCAGTACTTC	CASSFRLAAYEQYF	TRBD2	few	TRBV4-3	TRBJ2-7
TGTGCCAGCAGCTTCGACAGGGGTGGGGCCAACGTCCTGACTTTC	CASSFDRGGANVLTF	TRBD1	many	TRBV7-2	TRBJ2-6
TGTGCCAGCAGCTCGGGACTAGCGGGGGGGCAAAGCACAGATACGCAGTATTTT	CASSSGLAGGQSTDTQYF	TRBD2	many	TRBV7-8	TRBJ2-3
TGTGCCAGCAGCTCCGTTGGGGAGATGAACTATGGCTACACCTTC	CASSSVGEMNYGYTF	.	many	TRBV7-9	TRBJ1-2
TGTGCCAGCAGCACCCAACTCCCCTCCTACGAGCAGTACTTC	CASSTQLPSYEQYF	.	many	TRBV6-2/TRBV6-3	TRBJ2-7
TGTGCCAGCAGCTTGGGGCCAGTCACTGAAGCTTTCTTT	CASSLGPVTEAFF	.	few	TRBV5-6	TRBJ1-1
TGTGCCAGCAGCTTCGGCAGGGGTGGGAACATTCAGTACTTC	CASSFGRGGNIQYF	.	many	TRBV7-8	TRBJ2-4
TGTGCCACCAGTGATTTTGTGAACGAGGGGGGCAATCAGCCCCAGCATTTT	CATSDFVNEGGNQPQHF	.	many	TRBV24-1	TRBJ1-5
TGCGCCAGCAGCTTGTTGGGGACAGGGGACACTGAAGCTTTCTTT	CASSLLGTGDTEAFF	TRBD1	few	TRBV5-1	TRBJ1-1
TGTGCCAGCAGTCGAGGGACAGCGGGAGGGTCGGGAGATACGCAGTATTTT	CASSRGTAGGSGDTQYF	TRBD2	.	TRBV6-5	TRBJ2-3
TGTGCCAGCAGTTTATCCAAGGCAGGGAATGAGCAGTACTTC	CASSLSKAGNEQYF	.	.	TRBV27	TRBJ2-7
TGTGCCAGCAGCTTAGCACCTAGCGGGGCCTCCTACGAGCAGTACTTC	CASSLAPSGASYEQYF	TRBD2	many	TRBV7-2	TRBJ2-7
TGTGCCAGCAGTTCGGGACCGAACTACGAGCAGTACTTC	CASSSGPNYEQYF	.	.	TRBV28	TRBJ2-7
TGTGCCAGCAGTTTTATGTCGGCTCACACTGAAGCTTTCTTT	CASSFMSAHTEAFF	.	few	TRBV12-3/TRBV12-4	TRBJ1-1
TGTGCCAGCAGCGCCCCCATAGCGGGTATACAAGAGACCCAGTACTTC	CASSAPIAGIQETQYF	TRBD2	many	TRBV7-8	TRBJ2-5
TGTGCCAGCAGCCCTGACAGTCTAGAGACCCAGTACTTC	CASSPDSLETQYF	.	many	TRBV7-2	TRBJ2-5
TGTGCCAGCAGTTTGATGGGGGGGAACACTGAAGCTTTCTTT	CASSLMGGNTEAFF	.	many	TRBV28	TRBJ1-1
TGTGCCAGCAGCTTTCTAAACACTGAAGCTTTCTTT	CASSFLNTEAFF	.	many	TRBV5-4	TRBJ1-1
TGTGCCAGCAGCCCAGATGGAGATACGCAGTATTTT	CASSPDGDTQYF	.	many	TRBV7-2	TRBJ2-3
TGTGCCAGCAGCTTACGGGGCAGGGAACAGCCCCAGCATTTT	CASSLRGREQPQHF	.	many	TRBV7-6	TRBJ1-5
TGTGCCAGCAGTTTGGGCACAAAAGGAAACACCATATATTTT	CASSLGTKGNTIYF	.	many	TRBV25-1	TRBJ1-3
TGTGCCAGTAGTATAGCCGGGGGGTCTCGGGGGGGCCTGCAAGATACGCAGTATTTT	CASSIAGGSRGGLQDTQYF	TRBD2	many	TRBV19	TRBJ2-3
TGTGCCAGTAGTCTGCCGGGAACCAGCACAGATACGCAGTATTTT	CASSLPGTSTDTQYF	.	many	TRBV19	TRBJ2-3
TGTGCCAGCAGCGCGGGACTAGCGTACACCGGGGAGCTGTTTTTT	CASSAGLAYTGELFF	TRBD2	.	TRBV7-9	TRBJ2-2
TGTGCCAGCAGCCTCGACAGGGGGAAGTATGAGACCCAGTACTTC	CASSLDRGKYETQYF	TRBD1	few	TRBV11-2	TRBJ2-5
TGTGCCAGCAGTTTATTCGATTCACCCCTCCACTTT	CASSLFDSPLHF	.	few	TRBV28	TRBJ1-6
TGTGCCAGCAGCTTTCACACCGGGGAGCTGTTTTTT	CASSFHTGELFF	.	many	TRBV7-8	TRBJ2-2
TGTGCCAGCAGCTTAAATCTAGCGGGAGGGCCCAGGAAGCAGTTCTTC	CASSLNLAGGPRKQFF	TRBD2	many	TRBV7-9	TRBJ2-1
TGCGCCAGCAGCGGGACAGTTCCTGGCTACACCTTC	CASSGTVPGYTF	TRBD1	many	TRBV5-1	TRBJ1-2